The entry below gives a single T cell receptor (beta chain) sequence along with its context. Every donor was a Caucasian adult from Nashville, Tennessee. Unsorted PBMC replicate PCRs used approximately 280 ng DNA, around 28,000 T cell genomes. TCRdb keeps only in-frame clones here, not all; method: immunoSEQ multiplex PCR. The table shows 450,000 to 550,000 clones, with 70% to 80% occurring only once. V was shortened by 0 bases and J by 2 bases, with 4 bases between the two germline ends. Germline V gene sequence: CDR1 LNHNV, CDR2 YYDKDF (reference sequence). The CDR3 contains 13 residues. This sample was taken from a study of shared clonotypes between healthy human individuals.

J is TRBJ1-2 and V is TRBV15; D uncertain. Material: PBMCs. The clonotype was recovered from a woman aged 35 to 49 in good health. Some clones in this sample may be carry-over from other donors' samples. CDR3 amino acids: CATSRDRNYGYTF. CDR3 in DNA: TGTGCCACCAGCAGAGACAGGAACTATGGCTACACCTTC. The entire variable domain, with the rest obtained from reference TRBV15 and TRBJ1-2, is as follows: DAMVIQNPRYQVTQFGKPVTLSCSQTLNHNVMYWYQQKSSQAPKLLFHYYDKDFNNEADTPDNFQSRRPNTSFCFLDIRSPGLGDTAMYLCATSRDRNYGYTFGSGTRLTVV.